This T cell receptor (beta chain) was observed in a study of T cell clones after liver transplantation. The germline V gene encodes CDR1 MGHRA and CDR2 YSYEKL. CDR3 length equals 15 residues. Trimming took 4 bases from V and 3 from J, leaving 16 bases between them. Here immunoSEQ multiplex PCR was the method, and the copy in TCRdb shows in-frame clones only, minus some. The sample includes about 76,000 clones, around four fifths seen only once; the top ten take 2.8%. This clone has more than one count but fewer than ten. The sequence was obtained from a human patient who received a liver transplant. Some T cells may be transferred from the graft donor. This sequence joins TRBV4-1 and TRBJ2-7; the D gene is possibly TRBD2 (5 bases). The sequences come from CD4+ T cells from blood, collected at the 22-month timepoint. Here the CDR3 reads CASSLSRVPSYEQYF. CDR3 in DNA: TGCGCCAGCAGCCTGTCGAGGGTACCCAGCTACGAGCAGTACTTC.